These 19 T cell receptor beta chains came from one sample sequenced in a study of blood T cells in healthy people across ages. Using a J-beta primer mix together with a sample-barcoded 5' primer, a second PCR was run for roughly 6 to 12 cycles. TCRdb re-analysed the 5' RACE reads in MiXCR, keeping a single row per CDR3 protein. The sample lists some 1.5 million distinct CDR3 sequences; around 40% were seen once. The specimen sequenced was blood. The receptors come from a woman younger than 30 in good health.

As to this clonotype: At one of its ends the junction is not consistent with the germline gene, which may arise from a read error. This CDR3 reads CASSQDTGWRSPPHF. CDR3 nucleotides: TGCGCCAGCAGCCAAGACACAGGGTGGCGTTCACCCCCCCACTTT. The rearrangement uses TRBV4-3 and TRBJ1-6, with D tentatively TRBD1 (6 bases). CDR1 and CDR2 from the germline V gene are LGHNA and YSLEER. The CDR3 sequence is 15 residues long.

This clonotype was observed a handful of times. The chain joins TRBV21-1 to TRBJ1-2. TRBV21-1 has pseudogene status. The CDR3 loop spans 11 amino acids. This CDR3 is CASSIVYGYTF. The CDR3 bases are TGTGCCAGCAGCATAGTCTATGGCTACACCTTC.

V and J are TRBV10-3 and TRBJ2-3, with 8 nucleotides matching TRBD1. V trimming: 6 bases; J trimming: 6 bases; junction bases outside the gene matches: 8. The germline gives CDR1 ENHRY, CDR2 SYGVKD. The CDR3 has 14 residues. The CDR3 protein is CAIREDRASDTQYF. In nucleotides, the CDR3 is TGTGCCATCAGGGAGGACAGGGCTTCCGATACGCAGTATTTT.

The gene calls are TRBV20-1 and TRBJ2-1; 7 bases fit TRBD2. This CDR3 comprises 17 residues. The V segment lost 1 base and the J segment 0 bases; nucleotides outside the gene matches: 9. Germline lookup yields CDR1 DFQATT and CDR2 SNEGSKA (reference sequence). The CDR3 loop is CSARAPLGLTSYNEQFF. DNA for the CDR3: TGCAGTGCTAGAGCGCCGTTGGGACTAACCTCCTACAATGAGCAGTTCTTC.

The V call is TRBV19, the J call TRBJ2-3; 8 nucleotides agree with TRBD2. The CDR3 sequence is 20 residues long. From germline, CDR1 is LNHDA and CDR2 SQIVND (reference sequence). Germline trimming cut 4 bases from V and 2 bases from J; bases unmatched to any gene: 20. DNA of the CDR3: TGTGCCAGTAGTACCTACTACTTTGAATCTGCGGGGGGTTCCACAGATACGCAGTATTTT. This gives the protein CASSTYYFESAGGSTDTQYF.

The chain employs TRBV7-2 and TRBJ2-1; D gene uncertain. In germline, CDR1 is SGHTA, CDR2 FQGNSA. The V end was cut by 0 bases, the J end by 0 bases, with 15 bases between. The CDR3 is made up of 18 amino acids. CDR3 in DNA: TGTGCCAGCAGCTTAGCGCTTACTGGCGGTGGCTCCTACAATGAGCAGTTCTTC. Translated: CASSLALTGGGSYNEQFF.

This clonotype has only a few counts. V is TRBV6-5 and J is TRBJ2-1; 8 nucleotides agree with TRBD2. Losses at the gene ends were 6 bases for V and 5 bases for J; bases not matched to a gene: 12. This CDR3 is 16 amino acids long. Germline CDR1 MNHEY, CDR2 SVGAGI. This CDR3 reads CASRGLLGSGNNEQFF. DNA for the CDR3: TGTGCCAGCAGGGGGCTACTGGGTAGCGGGAACAATGAGCAGTTCTTC.

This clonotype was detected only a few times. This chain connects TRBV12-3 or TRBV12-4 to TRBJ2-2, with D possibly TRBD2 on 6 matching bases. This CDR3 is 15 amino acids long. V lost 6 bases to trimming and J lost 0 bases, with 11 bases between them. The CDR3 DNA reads TGTGCCAGCAGATCGGGACTCGCGAACACCGGGGAGCTGTTTTTT. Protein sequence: CASRSGLANTGELFF.

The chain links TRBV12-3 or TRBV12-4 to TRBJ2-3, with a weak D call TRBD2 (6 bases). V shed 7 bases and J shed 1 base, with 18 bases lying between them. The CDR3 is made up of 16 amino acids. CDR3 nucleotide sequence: TGTGCCAGCATCCTACAGCTCGGCGGGGGCACAGATACGCAGTATTTT. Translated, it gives CASILQLGGGTDTQYF.

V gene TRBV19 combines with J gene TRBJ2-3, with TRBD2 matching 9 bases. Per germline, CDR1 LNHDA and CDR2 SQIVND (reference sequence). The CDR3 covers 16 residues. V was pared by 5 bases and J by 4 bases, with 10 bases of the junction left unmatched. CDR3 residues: CASSARLAVKADTQYF. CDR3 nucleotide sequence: TGTGCCAGTAGTGCCAGACTAGCGGTTAAGGCAGATACGCAGTATTTT.

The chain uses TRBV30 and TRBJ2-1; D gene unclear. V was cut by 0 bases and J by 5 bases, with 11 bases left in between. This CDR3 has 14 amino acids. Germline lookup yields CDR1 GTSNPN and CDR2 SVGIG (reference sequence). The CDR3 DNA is TGTGCCTGGAGTGTAGGTGCCACCGACAATGAGCAGTTCTTC. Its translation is CAWSVGATDNEQFF.

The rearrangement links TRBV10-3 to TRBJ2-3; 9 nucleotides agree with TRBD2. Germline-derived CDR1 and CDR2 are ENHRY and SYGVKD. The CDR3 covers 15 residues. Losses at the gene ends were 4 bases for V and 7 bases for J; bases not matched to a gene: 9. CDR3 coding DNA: TGTGCCATCAGTGTATATAGCGGGGGTAGAAATACGCAGTATTTT. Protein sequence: CAISVYSGGRNTQYF.

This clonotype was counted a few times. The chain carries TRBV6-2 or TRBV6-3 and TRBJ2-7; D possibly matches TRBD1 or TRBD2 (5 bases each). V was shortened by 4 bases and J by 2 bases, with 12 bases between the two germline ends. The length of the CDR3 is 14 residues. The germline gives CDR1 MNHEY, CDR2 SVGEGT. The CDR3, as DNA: TGTGCCAGCAGTTCGCCGGGACGGGCCTACGAGCAGTACTTC. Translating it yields CASSSPGRAYEQYF.

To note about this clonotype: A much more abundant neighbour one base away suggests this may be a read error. CDR3 region: CASSYSKGDEQYF. CDR3 in DNA: TGTGCCAGCAGTTACTCGAAGGGCGACGAGCAGTACTTC. This chain uses TRBV6-2 or TRBV6-3 with TRBJ2-7; D is ambiguous. The length of the CDR3 is 13 residues. The germline V gene encodes CDR1 MNHEY and CDR2 SVGEGT. V lost 0 bases to trimming and J lost 5 bases, with 8 bases between them.

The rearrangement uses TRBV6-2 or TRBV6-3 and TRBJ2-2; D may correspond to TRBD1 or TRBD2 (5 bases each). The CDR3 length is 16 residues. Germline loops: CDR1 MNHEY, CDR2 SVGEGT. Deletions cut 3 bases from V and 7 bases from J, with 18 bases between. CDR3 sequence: CASSYPYRDGGGELFF. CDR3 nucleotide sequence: TGTGCCAGCAGTTATCCATACCGGGACGGCGGCGGGGAGCTGTTTTTT.

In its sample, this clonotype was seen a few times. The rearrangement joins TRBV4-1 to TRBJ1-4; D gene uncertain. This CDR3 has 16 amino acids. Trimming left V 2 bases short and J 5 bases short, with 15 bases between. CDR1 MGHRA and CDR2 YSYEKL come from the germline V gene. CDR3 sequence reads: CASSQRADLRNEKLFF. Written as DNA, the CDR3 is TGCGCCAGCAGCCAAAGGGCAGATTTGAGAAATGAAAAACTGTTTTTT.

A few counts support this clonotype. The CDR3 DNA reads as TGTGCCAGCAGCGTACCTAGCCGGACAGAGACCCAGTACTTC. Amino acid sequence: CASSVPSRTETQYF. The chain couples TRBV9 to TRBJ2-5; D perhaps matches TRBD2 (5 bases). This CDR3 has 14 residues. Between the trimmed V and J ends, which lost 1 base and 4 bases, there was a span of 11 bases. Germline V lookup: CDR1 SGDLS, CDR2 YYNGEE.

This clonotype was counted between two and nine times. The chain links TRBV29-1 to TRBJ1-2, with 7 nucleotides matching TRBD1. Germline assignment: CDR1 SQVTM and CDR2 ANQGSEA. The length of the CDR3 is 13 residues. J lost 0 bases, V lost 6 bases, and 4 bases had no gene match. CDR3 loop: CSVTDRSNYGYTF. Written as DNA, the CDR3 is TGCAGCGTCACGGACAGGTCTAACTATGGCTACACCTTC.

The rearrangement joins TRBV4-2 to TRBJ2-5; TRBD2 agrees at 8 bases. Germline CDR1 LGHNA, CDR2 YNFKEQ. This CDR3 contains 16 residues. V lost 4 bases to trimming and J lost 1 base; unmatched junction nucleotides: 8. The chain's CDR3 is CASSLGLGTSQETQYF. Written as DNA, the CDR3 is TGTGCCAGCAGCCTGGGGCTCGGGACTAGCCAAGAGACCCAGTACTTC.